Each of the 8 T cell receptor beta chains below was sequenced from the same sample in a study of T-cell reconstitution after alpha-beta-depleted transplantation in children. Preparation of the TCRbeta library was carried out with unique molecular identifiers. TCRdb called the PCR reads again in MiXCR, with one record for every CDR3 protein. Of 750,000 to 950,000 distinct CDR3 sequences listed, around 17% were seen once; the top ten hold around 5.3%. Sequencing was performed on PBMCs, mostly from graft donor cells, taken 360 days after TCRalphabeta/CD19-depleted stem cell transplant. All receptors derive from a male patient younger than 18 who had a stem cell transplant for acute lymphoblastic leukemia, so the T cells may come from the graft donor.

The chain couples TRBV5-1 to TRBJ2-1; the match to TRBD2 covers 12 bases. The CDR3 consists of 16 residues. Germline V gene data show CDR1 as SGHRS and CDR2 as YFSETQ. J was trimmed by 10 bases and V by 4 bases; bases with no gene match: 12. CDR3 in amino acids: CASSLWTSGKGGEQFF. In nucleotides, the CDR3 is TGCGCCAGCAGCCTGTGGACTAGCGGGAAAGGGGGCGAGCAGTTCTTC.

The chain is built from TRBV4-1 and TRBJ2-7; D call uncertain. This CDR3 is 12 amino acids long. Germline V gene data show CDR1 as MGHRA and CDR2 as YSYEKL. The V end lost 2 bases, the J end lost 6 bases, and 8 bases lay between the germline ends. As DNA, the CDR3 is TGCGCCAGCAGCCAAAAGGGTACCGAGCAGTACTTC. Protein: CASSQKGTEQYF.

J is TRBJ2-2 and V is TRBV4-2; D gene ambiguous. Between the trimmed V and J ends, which lost 2 bases and 7 bases, there was a span of 11 bases. The CDR3 consists of 14 residues. CDR1 is LGHNA, CDR2 YNFKEQ, per germline. The CDR3 sequence: CASSQISFIGELFF. DNA for the CDR3: TGTGCCAGCAGCCAAATTTCGTTCATCGGGGAGCTGTTTTTT.

This rearrangement joins TRBV12-3 or TRBV12-4 to TRBJ2-1; tentatively, D is TRBD1 or TRBD2 (5 bases each). The CDR3 spans 14 residues. V was shortened by 6 bases and J by 6 bases, with 15 bases between the two germline ends. CDR3 coding DNA: TGTGCCAGCAGGACGGGACGGTCCGCCAATGAGCAGTTCTTC. Translated: CASRTGRSANEQFF.

This chain links TRBV5-1 with TRBJ2-1; 7 bases fit TRBD2. V lost 3 bases and J lost 5; bases outside the gene matches: 14. The CDR3 runs to 17 residues. Germline loops: CDR1 SGHRS, CDR2 YFSETQ. The CDR3 DNA follows: TGCGCCAGCAGCTCTTGGACTAGTGGGCTCCTTCACAATGAGCAGTTCTTC. It yields the protein CASSSWTSGLLHNEQFF. The full variable domain, rest sourced from reference TRBV5-1 and TRBJ2-1, is KAGVTQTPRYLIKTRGQQVTLSCSPISGHRSVSWYQQTPGQGLQFLFEYFSETQRNKGNFPGRFSGRQFSNSRSEMNVSTLELGDSALYLCASSSWTSGLLHNEQFFGPGTRLTVL.

This clonotype was seen a handful of times. The J gene is TRBJ2-5, the V gene TRBV5-1, with 8 bases lining up with TRBD2. The ends lost 1 base at V and 5 bases at J; junction bases unmatched: 13. Germline V gene lookup returns CDR1 SGHRS and CDR2 YFSETQ. The CDR3 runs 17 residues. The CDR3 coding sequence is TGCGCCAGCAGCTTGCATAACAGCGGGAGAGGTAGCGAGACCCAGTACTTC. Translating gives CASSLHNSGRGSETQYF.

This clonotype occurred a few times. This sequence joins TRBV10-3 and TRBJ2-7; D unresolved. Germline CDR1 reads ENHRY; CDR2 reads SYGVKD. CDR3 length: 16 amino acids. Trimming took off 4 bases at V and 0 bases at J, with 16 bases between the two ends. The CDR3 reads CAISVDAETSSYEQYF. As DNA, the CDR3 is TGTGCCATCAGTGTCGACGCAGAGACTTCCTCCTACGAGCAGTACTTC.

Points on this clonotype: The conserved phenylalanine or tryptophan normally closing the CDR3 is absent here, so this likely arose from a read error. The chain recombines TRBV4-1 with TRBJ1-2; 7 nucleotides match TRBD1. Germline V gene data show CDR1 as MGHRA and CDR2 as YSYEKL. The J segment lost 7 bases and the V segment lost 1 base, leaving 6 bases of the junction unmatched. The CDR3 is 14 residues long. The CDR3 region has the DNA TGCGCCAGCAGCCAAGTAGGCAGGGGGTCTGGCTACACCCTC. It encodes CASSQVGRGSGYTL.